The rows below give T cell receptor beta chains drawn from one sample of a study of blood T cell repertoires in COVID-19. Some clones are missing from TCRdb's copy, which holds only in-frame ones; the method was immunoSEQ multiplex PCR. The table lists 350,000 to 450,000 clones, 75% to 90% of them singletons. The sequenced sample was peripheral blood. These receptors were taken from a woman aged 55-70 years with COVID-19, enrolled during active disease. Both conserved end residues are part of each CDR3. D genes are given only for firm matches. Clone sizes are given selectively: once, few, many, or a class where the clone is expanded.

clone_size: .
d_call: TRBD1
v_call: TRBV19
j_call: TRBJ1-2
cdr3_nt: TGTGCCAGTAGCATACAGGGGGCCACCAACTATGGCTACACCTTC
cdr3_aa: CASSIQGATNYGYTF

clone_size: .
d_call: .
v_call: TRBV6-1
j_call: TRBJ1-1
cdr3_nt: TGTGCCAGCAGTGAAAGCCTCACTGAAGCTTTCTTT
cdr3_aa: CASSESLTEAFF

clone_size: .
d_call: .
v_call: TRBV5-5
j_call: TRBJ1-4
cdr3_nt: TGTGCCAGCAATTGGGAGGGTAGCAGGGGTGAAAAACTGTTTTTT
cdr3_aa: CASNWEGSRGEKLFF

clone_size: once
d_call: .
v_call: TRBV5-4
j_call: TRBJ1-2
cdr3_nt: TGTGCCAGCAGCTTGAATACAGTCTATGGCTACACCTTC
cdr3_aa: CASSLNTVYGYTF

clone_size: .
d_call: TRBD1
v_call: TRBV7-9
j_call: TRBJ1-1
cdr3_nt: TGTGCCAGCAGCTTATGGACAGGGAGAAACACTGAAGCTTTCTTT
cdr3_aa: CASSLWTGRNTEAFF

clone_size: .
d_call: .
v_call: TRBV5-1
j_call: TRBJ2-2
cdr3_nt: TGCGCCAGCAGCTGGGGGGAATCCGGGGAGCTGTTTTTT
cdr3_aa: CASSWGESGELFF

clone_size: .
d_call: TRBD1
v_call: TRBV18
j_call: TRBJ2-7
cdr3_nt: TGTGCCAGCTCACCACCTGGGTCAGGGACAGGGGGATCCTACGAGCAGTACTTC
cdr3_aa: CASSPPGSGTGGSYEQYF

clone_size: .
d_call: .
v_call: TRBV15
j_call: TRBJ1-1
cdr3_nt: TGTGCCACCAGCAGAGCCCTCGATAGCCCGCGCACTGAAGCTTTCTTT
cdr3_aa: CATSRALDSPRTEAFF

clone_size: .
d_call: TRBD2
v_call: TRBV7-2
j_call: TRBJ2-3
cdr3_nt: TGTGCCAGCAGGGCCGGCGGGGGGGATACGCAGTATTTT
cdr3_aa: CASRAGGGDTQYF

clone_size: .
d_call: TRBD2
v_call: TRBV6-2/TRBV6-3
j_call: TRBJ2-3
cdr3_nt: TGTGCCAGCAGTTACTCGAGCGTCGGGGGGGCCTCCACAGATACGCAGTATTTT
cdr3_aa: CASSYSSVGGASTDTQYF

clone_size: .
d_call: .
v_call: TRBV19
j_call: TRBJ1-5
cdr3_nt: TGTGCCAGTAGTATTAACAGGGACCCCCAGCCCCAGCATTTT
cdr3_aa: CASSINRDPQPQHF

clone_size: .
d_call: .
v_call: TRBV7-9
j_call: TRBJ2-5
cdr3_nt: TGTGCCAGCAGCTTAGGTTGGGGGGGCATCGGGACCCAGTACTTC
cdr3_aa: CASSLGWGGIGTQYF

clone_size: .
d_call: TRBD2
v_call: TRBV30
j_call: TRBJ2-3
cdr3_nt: TGTGCCTGGAGCGTTAGCGGGGGGGTAGATACGCAGTATTTT
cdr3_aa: CAWSVSGGVDTQYF

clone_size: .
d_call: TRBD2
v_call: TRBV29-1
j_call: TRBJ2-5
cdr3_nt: TGCAGCGTCACAGCCCATAGCGGGGGGGAGACCCAGTACTTC
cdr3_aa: CSVTAHSGGETQYF

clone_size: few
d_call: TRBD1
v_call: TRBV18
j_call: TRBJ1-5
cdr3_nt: TGTGCCAGCTCACCAGGACAGGGAATATGGCAGCCCCAGCATTTT
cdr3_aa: CASSPGQGIWQPQHF

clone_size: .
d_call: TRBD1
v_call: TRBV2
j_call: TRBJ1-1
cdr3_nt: TGTGCCAGCAGTGGATGGCCGGGACAGTTGAACACTGAAGCTTTCTTT
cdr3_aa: CASSGWPGQLNTEAFF

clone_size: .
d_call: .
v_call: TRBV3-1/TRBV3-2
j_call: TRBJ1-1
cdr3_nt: TGTGCCAGCAGCCAAGATCTTATGAACACTGAAGCTTTCTTT
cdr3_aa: CASSQDLMNTEAFF

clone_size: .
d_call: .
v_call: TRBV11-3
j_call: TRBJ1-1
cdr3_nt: TGTGCCAGCACTCGGGGAAACACTGAAGCTTTCTTT
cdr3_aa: CASTRGNTEAFF

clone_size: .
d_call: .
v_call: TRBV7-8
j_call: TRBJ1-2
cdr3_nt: TGTGCCAGCAGCACACCCAACAGTTACTATGGCTACACCTTC
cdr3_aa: CASSTPNSYYGYTF

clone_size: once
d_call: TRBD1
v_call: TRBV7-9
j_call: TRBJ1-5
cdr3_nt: TGTGCCAGCAGCTTACAGGGGGACCAGCCCCAGCATTTT
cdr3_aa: CASSLQGDQPQHF

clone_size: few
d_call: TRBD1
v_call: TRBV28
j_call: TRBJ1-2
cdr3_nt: TGTGCCAGCCAAAAACAGGGGGAGGACTATGGCTACACCTTC
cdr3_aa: CASQKQGEDYGYTF

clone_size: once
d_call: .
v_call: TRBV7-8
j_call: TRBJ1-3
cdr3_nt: TGTGCCAGCAGCCCCTCTCCCTCTGGAAACACCATATATTTT
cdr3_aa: CASSPSPSGNTIYF

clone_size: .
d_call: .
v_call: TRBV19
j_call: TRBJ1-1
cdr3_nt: TGTGCCAGTAGTCCCACCGAGGGTCGACGGGGGAAGAGTGAAGCTTTCTTT
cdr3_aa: CASSPTEGRRGKSEAFF

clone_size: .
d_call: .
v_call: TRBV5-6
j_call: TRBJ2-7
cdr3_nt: TGTGCCAGCAGCCCGGGGCCGGACAGTGAGTTGGTAGAGCAGTACTTC
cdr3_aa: CASSPGPDSELVEQYF

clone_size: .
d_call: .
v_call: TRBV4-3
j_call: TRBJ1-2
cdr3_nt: TGCGCCAGCAGCCAAAATATGAACTATGGCTACACCTTC
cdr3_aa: CASSQNMNYGYTF

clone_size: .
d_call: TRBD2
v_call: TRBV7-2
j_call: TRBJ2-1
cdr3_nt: TGTGCCAGCACCTTACTAGCGGGGGCCCCAGGGGAGCAGTTCTTC
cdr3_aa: CASTLLAGAPGEQFF

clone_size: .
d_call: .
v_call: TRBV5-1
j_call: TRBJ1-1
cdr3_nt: TGCGCCAGCAGCATCACCGGGGGGTGGACTGAAGCTTTCTTT
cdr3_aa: CASSITGGWTEAFF

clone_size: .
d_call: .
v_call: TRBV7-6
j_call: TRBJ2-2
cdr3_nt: TGTGCCAGCAGCTTACCCCCGGGTGTCACCGGGGAGCTGTTTTTT
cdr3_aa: CASSLPPGVTGELFF

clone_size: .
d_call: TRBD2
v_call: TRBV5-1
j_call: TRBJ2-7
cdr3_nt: TGCGCCAGCAGCTGGGGGACTAGCGGTTTCTCCTACGAGCAGTACTTC
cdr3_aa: CASSWGTSGFSYEQYF

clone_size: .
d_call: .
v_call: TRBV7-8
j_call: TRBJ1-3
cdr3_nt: TGTGCCAGCAGCTTAGCTCCCAGCTCTGGAAACACCATATATTTT
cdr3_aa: CASSLAPSSGNTIYF

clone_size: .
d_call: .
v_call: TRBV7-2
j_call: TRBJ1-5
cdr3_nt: TGTGCCAGCAGCTTAACAGACTATAGCAATCAGCCCCAGCATTTT
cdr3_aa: CASSLTDYSNQPQHF

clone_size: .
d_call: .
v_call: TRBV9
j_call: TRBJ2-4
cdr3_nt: TGTGCCAGCAGCGTAGAAGGGGACTTAGCCAAAAACATTCAGTACTTC
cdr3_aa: CASSVEGDLAKNIQYF

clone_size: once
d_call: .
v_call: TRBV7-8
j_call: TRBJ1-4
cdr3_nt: TGTGCCAGCAGCTTAATCCGTGATGAAAAACTGTTTTTT
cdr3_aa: CASSLIRDEKLFF

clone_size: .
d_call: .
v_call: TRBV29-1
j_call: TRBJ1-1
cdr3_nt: TGCAGCGCCAAAAGGCCAGGGGACACTGAAGCTTTCTTT
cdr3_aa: CSAKRPGDTEAFF

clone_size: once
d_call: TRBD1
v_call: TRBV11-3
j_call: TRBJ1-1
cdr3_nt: TGTGCCAGCAGCTTAGGGGGACAGGTCGACGCTGAAGCTTTCTTT
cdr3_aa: CASSLGGQVDAEAFF

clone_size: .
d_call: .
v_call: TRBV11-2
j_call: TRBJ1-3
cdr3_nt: TGTGCCAGCAGCTTATTTCTAGTATTACCGGGGGAAAACACCATATATTTT
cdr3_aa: CASSLFLVLPGENTIYF

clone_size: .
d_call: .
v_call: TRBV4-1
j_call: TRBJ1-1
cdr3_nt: TGCGCCAGCCAAGAGGACATATTGAACACTGAAGCTTTCTTT
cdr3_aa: CASQEDILNTEAFF

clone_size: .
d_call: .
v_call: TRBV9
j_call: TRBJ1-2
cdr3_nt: TGTGCCAGCAGCGTAGGAGGAGGTAATGAGTATGGCTACACCTTC
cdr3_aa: CASSVGGGNEYGYTF

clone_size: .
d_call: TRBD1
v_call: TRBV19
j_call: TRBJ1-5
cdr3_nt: TGTGCCAGTAGTAGGAAACCCGGACAGGGGGTAAATCAGCCCCAGCATTTT
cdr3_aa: CASSRKPGQGVNQPQHF

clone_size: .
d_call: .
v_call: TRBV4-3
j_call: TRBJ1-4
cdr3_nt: TGCGCCAGCAGCCAAGAACAGGTGATGTATGAAAAACTGTTTTTT
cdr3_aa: CASSQEQVMYEKLFF

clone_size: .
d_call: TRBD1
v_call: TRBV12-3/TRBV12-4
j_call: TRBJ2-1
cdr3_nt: TGTGCCAGCAGCGACAGGGACAATGAGCAGTTCTTC
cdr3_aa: CASSDRDNEQFF

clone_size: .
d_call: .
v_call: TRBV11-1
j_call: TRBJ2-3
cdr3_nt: TGTGCCAGCGGCTCCGAGATCGGGGTCACAGATACGCAGTATTTT
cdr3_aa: CASGSEIGVTDTQYF

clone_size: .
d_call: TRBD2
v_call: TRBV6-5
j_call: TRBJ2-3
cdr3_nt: TGTGCCACCATAGAGGCTAGCGGGGTTTACGATACGCAGTATTTT
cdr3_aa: CATIEASGVYDTQYF

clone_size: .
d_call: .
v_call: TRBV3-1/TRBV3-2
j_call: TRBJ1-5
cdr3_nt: TGTGCCAGCAGCCCAAGAGGTTATAGCAATCAGCCCCAGCATTTT
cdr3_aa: CASSPRGYSNQPQHF

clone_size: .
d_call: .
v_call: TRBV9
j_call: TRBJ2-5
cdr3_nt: TGTGCCAGCAGCGAGGGACATGCACAAGAGACCCAGTACTTC
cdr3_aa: CASSEGHAQETQYF

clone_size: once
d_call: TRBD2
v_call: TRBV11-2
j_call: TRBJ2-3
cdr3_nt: TGTGCCAGCAGCTTAAGCGGGGGTGGAGATACGCAGTATTTT
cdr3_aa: CASSLSGGGDTQYF

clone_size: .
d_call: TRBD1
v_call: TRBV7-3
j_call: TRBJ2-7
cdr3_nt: TGTGCCAGCAGCTCGACGGACAGGTCCTACGAGCAGTACTTC
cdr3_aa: CASSSTDRSYEQYF

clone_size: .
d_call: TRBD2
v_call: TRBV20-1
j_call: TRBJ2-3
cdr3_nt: TGCAGTGCTAGTCGCGCTAGCGGGGTGTTACTCGGTACAGATACGCAGTATTTT
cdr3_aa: CSASRASGVLLGTDTQYF

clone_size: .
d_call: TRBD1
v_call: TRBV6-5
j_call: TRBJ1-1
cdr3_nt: TGTGCCAGCAGGCTTAACAGGGGGACTGAAGCTTTCTTT
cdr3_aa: CASRLNRGTEAFF

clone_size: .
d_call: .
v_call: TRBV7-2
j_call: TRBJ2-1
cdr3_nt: TGTGCCAGCAGCTTCGCAGGGGGGCGATATAATGAGCAGTTCTTC
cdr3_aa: CASSFAGGRYNEQFF

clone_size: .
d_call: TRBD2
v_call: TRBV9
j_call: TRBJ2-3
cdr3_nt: TGTGCCAGCAGCGCTTATAGCGGGGGGGGTACGCAGTATTTT
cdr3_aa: CASSAYSGGGTQYF

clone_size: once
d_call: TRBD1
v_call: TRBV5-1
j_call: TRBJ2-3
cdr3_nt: TGCGCCAGCAGCCGGTTGGGGACAGGGAACACAGATACGCAGTATTTT
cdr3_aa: CASSRLGTGNTDTQYF

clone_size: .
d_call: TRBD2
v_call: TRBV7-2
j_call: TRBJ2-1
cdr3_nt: TGTGCCAGCAGCTTAGGCCTAGCGGGGCCCTATGAGCAGTTCTTC
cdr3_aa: CASSLGLAGPYEQFF

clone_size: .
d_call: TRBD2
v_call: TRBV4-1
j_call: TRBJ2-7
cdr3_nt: TGCGCCAGCAGCCAAGCTCCCCTAGCGGGGCCCTACGAGCAGTACTTC
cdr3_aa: CASSQAPLAGPYEQYF

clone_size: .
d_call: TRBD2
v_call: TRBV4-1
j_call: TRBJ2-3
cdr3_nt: TGCGCCAGCAGCCAACCTAGCGGGGCCACAGATACGCAGTATTTT
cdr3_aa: CASSQPSGATDTQYF